This entry lists 21 T cell receptor beta chains sequenced from one sample in a study of T-cell reconstitution after alpha-beta-depleted transplantation in children. TCRbeta library construction was performed incorporating unique molecular identifiers. TCRdb independently ran MiXCR on the PCR reads; one entry per CDR3 protein. This sample has 350,000 to 450,000 distinct CDR3 sequences, with roughly 22% found just once. This specimen consisted of PBMCs from the stem cell graft donor, obtained from the stem cell graft. Receptors were obtained from a human donor who donated a stem cell graft to a child with acute myeloid leukemia.

This clonotype was recorded many times. The chain joins TRBV20-1 to TRBJ1-2; no clear D gene. Trimming took 1 base from V and 1 from J, leaving 10 bases between them. Germline values: CDR1 DFQATT, CDR2 SNEGSKA (reference sequence). The CDR3 sequence is 14 residues long. The CDR3 nucleotides read TGCAGTGCTAGAGGGACGGAGAGTAACTATGGCTACACCTTC. It specifies CSARGTESNYGYTF.

In this sample, this clonotype turned up a few times. This rearrangement joins TRBV7-2 to TRBJ1-5; 8 positions agree with TRBD1. Trimming took 4 bases from V and 4 from J; bases not matched to a gene: 6. The CDR3 has 15 amino acids. CDR1 SGHTA and CDR2 FQGNSA come from the germline V gene. CDR3 DNA: TGTGCCAGCAGCTCCGAGACAGGGGAGAATCAGCCCCAGCATTTT. It is translated as CASSSETGENQPQHF.

The table lists this clonotype with many counts. The chain recombines TRBV24-1 with TRBJ2-3; 7 bases are shared with TRBD1. The CDR3 is 17 residues long. CDR1 and CDR2 (germline): KGHDR, SFDVKD. V shed 4 bases and J 0 bases; nucleotides not matched to a gene: 9. The CDR3 nucleotides read TGTGCCACCAGTGACCTCTCCTCACAGGGGAGCACAGATACGCAGTATTTT. It encodes CATSDLSSQGSTDTQYF.

The chain uses TRBV28 and TRBJ2-1, with D uncertain. Between the trimmed V and J ends, which lost 2 bases and 2 bases, there was a span of 13 bases. Germline values: CDR1 MDHEN, CDR2 SYDVKM. CDR3 length: 16 residues. CDR3 DNA: TGTGCCAGCAGTTTAAACGCGGTTACTCCCTACAATGAGCAGTTCTTC. It yields the protein CASSLNAVTPYNEQFF.

The chain uses TRBV6-1 and TRBJ2-7; 8 bases are shared with TRBD1. The germline gives CDR1 MNHNS, CDR2 SASEGT. This CDR3 is built from 15 residues. V lost 3 bases and J lost 1; bases outside the gene matches: 5. The CDR3 here is CASSDPGQVSYEQYF. The CDR3, as DNA: TGTGCCAGCAGTGATCCGGGACAGGTGTCCTACGAGCAGTACTTC.

Many counts were recorded for this clonotype. V is TRBV6-4 and J is TRBJ1-5, with a tentative D call TRBD1 (6 bases). Trimming removed 4 bases from V and 3 bases from J, with 7 bases in between. The germline gives CDR1 MRHNA, CDR2 SNTAGT. The CDR3 runs to 13 residues. The CDR3 is CASSAGANQPQHF. In DNA, the CDR3 is TGTGCCAGCAGTGCAGGGGCCAATCAGCCCCAGCATTTT.

This clonotype was seen a few times. This chain uses TRBV9 with TRBJ1-2; 10 nucleotides agree with TRBD1. Germline loops: CDR1 SGDLS, CDR2 YYNGEE. CDR3 length equals 21 residues. The trim removed 0 bases at V and 4 bases at J, leaving 21 bases unmatched. In DNA form, the CDR3 reads TGTGCCAGCAGCGTAGCCCGGACCCCCTTCGCCGGGACAGGGGATGGCTATGGCTACACCTTC. As protein: CASSVARTPFAGTGDGYGYTF.

The CDR3 sequence: CASSLDRIYEQYF. In DNA, the CDR3 is TGCGCCAGCAGCTTGGACAGGATCTACGAGCAGTACTTC. The J gene is TRBJ2-7, the V gene TRBV5-1; tentative D call: TRBD1 (5 bases). Germline CDR1 and CDR2: SGHRS and YFSETQ. The CDR3 runs 13 residues. Between the trimmed V and J ends, which lost 0 bases and 3 bases, there was a span of 7 bases.

The chain is built from TRBV7-8 and TRBJ2-7, with D perhaps being TRBD1 or TRBD2 (5 bases each). The CDR3 extends over 14 amino acids. V was cut by 4 bases and J by 3 bases, with 13 bases left in between. Per germline, CDR1 SGHVS and CDR2 FQNEAQ. In DNA form, the CDR3 reads TGTGCCAGCAGCTCAAGGGCAGGGAGCTACGAGCAGTACTTC. It yields the protein CASSSRAGSYEQYF. The entire variable domain, with the rest obtained from reference TRBV7-8 and TRBJ2-7, is as follows: GAGVSQSPRYKVAKRGQDVALRCDPISGHVSLFWYQQALGQGPEFLTYFQNEAQLDKSGLPSDRFFAERPEGSVSTLKIQRTQQEDSAVYLCASSSRAGSYEQYFGPGTRLTVT.

The chain is built from TRBV9 and TRBJ2-7, with 13 positions matching TRBD2. Trimming cost V 7 bases and J 6 bases; bases outside gene matches: 7. This CDR3 contains 14 residues. CDR1 is SGDLS, CDR2 YYNGEE, per germline. For the CDR3, the DNA is TGTGCCAGCGGCTCAGGACTAGCGGGAGTCGAGCAGTACTTC. This codes for CASGSGLAGVEQYF.

In its sample, this clonotype was seen many times. As DNA, the CDR3 is TGCAGTGCTAGCTGGGGCAGAGGCACAGATACGCAGTATTTT. Amino acid sequence: CSASWGRGTDTQYF. The chain joins TRBV20-1 to TRBJ2-3, with a weak D call TRBD1 (5 bases). The V and J ends lost 3 bases and 1 base respectively, with 11 bases between them. This CDR3 has 14 amino acids. Germline-derived CDR1 and CDR2 are DFQATT and SNEGSKA (reference sequence).

This clonotype was counted a few times. J is TRBJ2-7 and V is TRBV12-3 or TRBV12-4; tentative D call: TRBD1 (7 bases). The CDR3 consists of 18 residues. V shed 4 bases and J shed 3 bases, with 25 bases lying between them. The CDR3 nucleotides are TGTGCCAGCAGTTCAGGGGGGCGGGGAGCCTACAACCTCTACGAGCAGTACTTC. This gives the protein CASSSGGRGAYNLYEQYF.

This clonotype has just a few counts. The V gene is TRBV6-5, the J gene TRBJ1-2; D unresolved. CDR1 MNHEY and CDR2 SVGAGI come from the germline V gene. This CDR3 is 12 amino acids long. Trimming removed 7 bases at V and 7 bases at J, with 13 bases between. The CDR3 nucleotides read TGTGCCAGCACGAGCAATCGGGGTGGCTACACCTTC. Amino acids: CASTSNRGGYTF.

Here the CDR3 reads CASSFGTTGELFF. The CDR3, as DNA: TGTGCCAGCAGTTTCGGAACGACCGGGGAGCTGTTTTTT. V gene TRBV12-3 or TRBV12-4 combines with J gene TRBJ2-2; unclear D gene. The ends were cut back, 3 bases at V and 5 bases at J, with 7 bases in the middle. This CDR3 is 13 amino acids long.

There are a few counts of this clonotype. This chain connects TRBV29-1 to TRBJ1-1, with a tentative D call TRBD1 (5 bases). V shed 3 bases and J shed 4 bases, with 15 bases lying between them. There are 14 residues in the CDR3. Germline V CDR1 and CDR2: SQVTM, ANQGSEA. CDR3: CSVEIRARGTEAFF. The CDR3 nucleotides are TGCAGCGTTGAGATTCGGGCGAGGGGCACTGAAGCTTTCTTT. Full variable domain (missing parts from reference TRBV29-1 and TRBJ1-1): SAVISQKPSRDICQRGTSLTIQCQVDSQVTMMFWYRQQPGQSLTLIATANQGSEATYESGFVIDKFPISRPNLTFSTLTVSNMSPEDSSIYLCSVEIRARGTEAFFGQGTRLTVV.

This clonotype was observed many times. The gene calls are TRBV5-5 and TRBJ2-7; D may be TRBD1 (6 bases). The V and J ends lost 0 bases and 0 bases respectively, with 13 bases between them. CDR1 and CDR2 from the germline V gene are SGHKS and YYEKEE (reference sequence). The CDR3 has 16 amino acids. CDR3 in DNA: TGTGCCAGCAGCTTGGGTGGGACATATATCTCCTACGAGCAGTACTTC. This sequence encodes CASSLGGTYISYEQYF.

This clonotype was seen a handful of times. This chain joins TRBV7-2 and TRBJ2-3; D remains unclear. The CDR3 is 14 residues long. V dropped 1 base and J dropped 1 base, with 6 bases sitting between them. Germline V gene data show CDR1 as SGHTA and CDR2 as FQGNSA. CDR3 in DNA: TGTGCCAGCAGCTTAGATGTCGGCACAGATACGCAGTATTTT. It codes for CASSLDVGTDTQYF. Full variable domain (missing parts from reference TRBV7-2 and TRBJ2-3): GAGVSQSPSNKVTEKGKDVELRCDPISGHTALYWYRQSLGQGLEFLIYFQGNSAPDKSGLPSDRFSAERTGGSVSTLTIQRTQQEDSAVYLCASSLDVGTDTQYFGPGTRLTVL.

This clonotype was seen at least ten times. This sequence joins TRBV29-1 and TRBJ1-1, with TRBD1 as a possible D gene (5 bases). Trimming cost V 1 base and J 0 bases, with 6 bases left between them. The germline V gene encodes CDR1 SQVTM and CDR2 ANQGSEA. The CDR3 contains 13 residues. The CDR3 sequence: CSVEGRVNTEAFF. CDR3 sequence (DNA): TGCAGCGTTGAAGGCAGGGTGAACACTGAAGCTTTCTTT. Together with reference TRBV29-1 and TRBJ1-1, the CDR3 gives the full variable domain: SAVISQKPSRDICQRGTSLTIQCQVDSQVTMMFWYRQQPGQSLTLIATANQGSEATYESGFVIDKFPISRPNLTFSTLTVSNMSPEDSSIYLCSVEGRVNTEAFFGQGTRLTVV.

The genes are TRBV12-3 or TRBV12-4 and TRBJ2-7, with D perhaps matching TRBD1 (5 bases). V was clipped by 1 base and J by 0 bases, with 10 bases between them. The CDR3 spans 15 residues. The CDR3 DNA follows: TGTGCCAGCAGTTTAGTCAGGGCCTTCTCCTACGAGCAGTACTTC. It specifies CASSLVRAFSYEQYF.

This clonotype was seen a few times. The V gene is TRBV7-8, the J gene TRBJ2-7; TRBD1 matches at 7 bases. Germline assignment: CDR1 SGHVS and CDR2 FQNEAQ. Unmatched junction bases numbered 10, after V lost 5 bases and J lost 12 bases. This CDR3 has 12 amino acids. CDR3 loop: CASSPQGLERYF. The CDR3 DNA reads as TGTGCCAGCAGCCCACAGGGGCTTGAAAGGTACTTC. Filled out from reference TRBV7-8 and TRBJ2-7, the complete variable domain reads GAGVSQSPRYKVAKRGQDVALRCDPISGHVSLFWYQQALGQGPEFLTYFQNEAQLDKSGLPSDRFFAERPEGSVSTLKIQRTQQEDSAVYLCASSPQGLERYFGPGTRLTVT.

This clonotype came up a few times. This chain joins TRBV20-1 and TRBJ2-1, with 10 bases matching TRBD1. This CDR3 contains 15 residues. With 2 bases clipped from V and 10 bases from J, the junction kept 11 bases outside the gene matches. The V gene's germline CDR1 is DFQATT and CDR2 SNEGSKA (reference sequence). The CDR3, as DNA: TGCAGTGCTAGAAACGGGGACAGGGGAGCCTGGGAGCAGTTCTTC. Protein product: CSARNGDRGAWEQFF.